This TCR beta chain appears in the sequencing data of a study of blood T cell repertoires in COVID-19. Across the study: Acute and convalescent COVID-19 samples came from the United States, Italy and Spain. Sources were T cells, B-cell-depleted T cells, or PBMCs; the material itself was cDNA or gDNA.

Study processing details: Reference gene primer amplification gave nucleated cell count estimates. Using immunoSEQ multiplex PCR, the repertoire was profiled, and TCRdb retains in-frame clones only, with some absent. V and J calls and clone size are copied from that table; D and trimming were computed from the DNA. The table includes 300,000 to 400,000 clones, about 90% detected once. The ends were cut back, 3 bases at V and 5 bases at J, with 16 bases in the middle. CDR3 length: 15 residues. Germline V gene sequence: CDR1 LGHNA, CDR2 YSLEER. J is TRBJ2-5 and V is TRBV4-3, with a tentative D call TRBD2 (6 bases). Specimen: peripheral blood. The TCR originated in a woman between 45 and 65 years old who had recovered from COVID-19. The CDR3 DNA sequence: TGCGCCAGCAGCCATCAGCGGCGGGATGGGGAGACCCAGTACTTC. This sequence encodes CASSHQRRDGETQYF.